This TCR beta chain was observed in a study of blood T cell repertoires in COVID-19. Background on the study: There were acute and convalescent COVID-19 samples, and they came from the United States, Italy and Spain. The cDNA or gDNA used as material had been derived from T cells, B-cell-depleted T cells, or PBMCs.

In the original analysis: Estimates of nucleated cell counts were drawn from the amplification of reference gene primers. This table comes from immunoSEQ multiplex PCR, and its TCRdb copy is limited to in-frame clones, with some not included. From that table come the V and J calls and clone size; the DNA was used to work out D and trimming. This table holds around 62,000 clones, 75% to 90% found once. The germline V gene has CDR1 SNHLY and CDR2 FYNNEI. The V and J ends lost 8 bases and 0 bases respectively, with 11 bases between them. The CDR3 consists of 14 residues. This sequence originates from a man aged 55 to 70 with acute or convalescent COVID-19. The sequenced material came from peripheral blood. This chain joins TRBV2 and TRBJ1-5; no firm D call. The DNA of the CDR3 is TGTGCCAGCCAGGACTCCTATAGCAATCAGCCCCAGCATTTT. Translation: CASQDSYSNQPQHF.